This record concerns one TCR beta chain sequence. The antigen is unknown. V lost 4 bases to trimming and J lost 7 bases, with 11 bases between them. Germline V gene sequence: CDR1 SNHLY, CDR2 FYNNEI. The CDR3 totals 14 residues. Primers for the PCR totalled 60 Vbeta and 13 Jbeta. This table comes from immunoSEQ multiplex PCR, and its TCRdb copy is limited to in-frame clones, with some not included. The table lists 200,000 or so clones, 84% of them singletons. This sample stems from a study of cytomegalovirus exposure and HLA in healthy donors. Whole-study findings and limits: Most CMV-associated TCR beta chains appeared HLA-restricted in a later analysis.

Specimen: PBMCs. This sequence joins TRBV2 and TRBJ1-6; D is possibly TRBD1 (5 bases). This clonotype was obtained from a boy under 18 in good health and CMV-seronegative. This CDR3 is CASSVDSLNSPLHF. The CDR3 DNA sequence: TGTGCCAGCAGTGTTGACAGTTTAAATTCACCCCTCCACTTT.